One and the same sample provided the 20 T cell receptor beta chains below, sequenced in a study of T cells after yellow fever vaccination. A single record per CDR3 protein comes from TCRdb applying MiXCR to the 5' RACE reads. The data contain over 150,000 distinct CDR3 sequences, 6% to 7.5% of them singletons. This specimen was CD4+ T cells sorted from PBMCs, taken about 5 days after the first yellow fever vaccination. The receptors come from a man between 18 and 35 years old who received the YFV17D yellow fever vaccine.

Details on this clonotype: This may be a read error: a much more frequent sequence differs by one nucleotide. The V call is TRBV5-5, the J call TRBJ1-3; no reliable D call. Trimming removed 0 bases at V and 1 base at J, with 11 bases between. CDR1 and CDR2 (germline): SGHKS, YYEKEE (reference sequence). This CDR3 is 16 amino acids long. As DNA, the CDR3 is TGTGCCAGCAGCTTGGTAACGGGTTCGTCTGGAAACACCATATATTTT. Translated: CASSLVTGSSGNTIYF.

The sample holds many counts of this clonotype. V usage is TRBV2 and J usage is TRBJ1-1; D call uncertain. CDR3 length: 13 residues. Germline-derived CDR1 and CDR2 are SNHLY and FYNNEI. Deletions cut 1 base from V and 1 base from J, with 4 bases between. This chain's CDR3 is CASSEGENTEAFF. In DNA form, the CDR3 reads TGTGCCAGCAGTGAAGGGGAGAACACTGAAGCTTTCTTT.

This clonotype came up many times. The chain carries TRBV21-1 and TRBJ1-6. TRBV21-1 is a pseudogene segment. This CDR3 has 14 residues. The CDR3 protein is CASSKRCQDSPLHF. CDR3 nucleotides: TGTGCCAGCAGCAAACGATGTCAGGATTCACCCCTCCACTTT.

This clonotype was recorded many times. V is TRBV7-2 and J is TRBJ1-3, with 7 bases lining up with TRBD1. In germline, CDR1 is SGHTA, CDR2 FQGNSA. The trim removed 3 bases at V and 3 bases at J, leaving 2 bases unmatched. The CDR3 spans 14 residues. The CDR3 spells CASSLQGGGNTIYF. CDR3 coding DNA: TGTGCCAGCAGCTTGCAGGGGGGTGGAAACACCATATATTTT.

This clonotype was counted a few times. The CDR3 is CASSETTGYGGYTF. CDR3 nucleotide sequence: TGTGCCAGCAGTGAAACGACAGGGTACGGTGGCTACACCTTC. The chain is built from TRBV6-1 and TRBJ1-2; 7 bases align to TRBD1. The J segment lost 7 bases and the V segment lost 2 bases, leaving 7 bases of the junction unmatched. Germline CDR1 is MNHNS and CDR2 is SASEGT. CDR3 size: 14 residues.

This clonotype showed up many times. This chain joins TRBV20-1 and TRBJ2-7; TRBD2 matches 7 bases. The V gene end was trimmed by 6 bases and the J gene end by 6 bases; junction bases not matched to a gene: 11. The CDR3 runs 13 residues. Germline V lookup: CDR1 DFQATT, CDR2 SNEGSKA (reference sequence). DNA for the CDR3: TGCAGTGCCACGGGGGACTACGGCTCCGAGCAGTACTTC. Translated: CSATGDYGSEQYF.

The J gene is TRBJ2-1, the V gene TRBV7-8; tentative D call: TRBD2 (5 bases). CDR1 SGHVS and CDR2 FQNEAQ come from the germline V gene. V lost 1 base to trimming and J lost 0 bases, with 19 bases between them. CDR3 length: 19 amino acids. The DNA of the CDR3 is TGTGCCAGCAGCTTAGTGTTAGCTTGGGAGCTGGACTCCTACAATGAGCAGTTCTTC. It encodes CASSLVLAWELDSYNEQFF.

The sample holds many counts of this clonotype. This chain links TRBV7-2 with TRBJ1-4; 10 bases align to TRBD1. Germline CDR1 reads SGHTA; CDR2 reads FQGNSA. The ends lost 3 bases at V and 10 bases at J; junction bases unmatched: 8. The CDR3 has 15 residues. CDR3 sequence reads: CASSFLGTGERKLFF. CDR3 nucleotide sequence: TGTGCCAGCAGCTTTTTAGGGACAGGGGAGAGAAAACTGTTTTTT.

In the case of this clonotype: A much larger clone differs from this one at a single base, so this may be a read error. This sequence joins TRBV12-3 or TRBV12-4 and TRBJ1-5; unclear D gene. This CDR3 has 13 residues. V lost 3 bases and J lost 6, with 9 bases in between. The CDR3 here is CASSFADIQPQHF. The CDR3 region has the DNA TGTGCCAGCAGTTTCGCTGACATTCAGCCCCAGCATTTT.

This clonotype was picked up many times. The chain joins TRBV28 to TRBJ1-2, with D tentatively TRBD1 (5 bases). CDR3 length: 14 residues. Per the germline V gene, CDR1 is MDHEN and CDR2 is SYDVKM. V was pared by 5 bases and J by 4 bases, with 14 bases between. The CDR3 coding sequence is TGTGCCAGCAGTCCCGGCCAGGGTACCTATGGCTACACCTTC. Its translation is CASSPGQGTYGYTF.

This clonotype has at least ten counts. The chain joins TRBV11-1 to TRBJ2-1; D unclear. Germline loops: CDR1 SGHAT, CDR2 FQDESV (reference sequence). The ends were cut back, 2 bases at V and 5 bases at J, with 10 bases in the middle. This CDR3 contains 14 residues. The CDR3 reads CASSLSGKDNEQFF. The CDR3 DNA sequence: TGTGCCAGCAGCTTATCTGGCAAGGACAATGAGCAGTTCTTC.

This clonotype turned up a few times. The chain is built from TRBV6-2 or TRBV6-3 and TRBJ1-3; 7 bases line up with TRBD1. Germline CDR1 and CDR2: MNHEY and SVGEGT. This CDR3 comprises 20 residues. The trim removed 5 bases at V and 3 bases at J, leaving 22 bases unmatched. The CDR3 loop is CASSLPKTDNATGDGNTIYF. CDR3 coding DNA: TGTGCCAGCAGTCTCCCCAAAACGGACAACGCTACAGGGGATGGAAACACCATATATTTT.

Only a few counts were recorded for this clonotype. This chain connects TRBV12-3 or TRBV12-4 to TRBJ1-4; 11 positions match TRBD1. The CDR3 runs 13 residues. V shed 10 bases and J 8 bases; nucleotides not matched to a gene: 6. This chain's CDR3 is CATMDRGLEKLFF. As DNA, the CDR3 is TGTGCCACCATGGACAGGGGGCTGGAAAAACTGTTTTTT.

This clonotype was counted at least ten times. The rearrangement uses TRBV2 and TRBJ2-5, with D hard to call. There are 12 residues in the CDR3. V was shortened by 5 bases and J by 5 bases, with 9 bases between the two germline ends. Per germline, CDR1 SNHLY and CDR2 FYNNEI. CDR3 protein: CASSLGTETQYF. The CDR3 coding sequence is TGTGCCAGCAGTCTGGGAACTGAGACCCAGTACTTC.

This clonotype showed up many times. CDR3 nucleotides: TGTGCCAGCAGCTTAGAAAGGGGGTACTACGAGCAGTACGTC. Translation: CASSLERGYYEQYV. This rearrangement joins TRBV7-2 to TRBJ2-7, with a tentative D call TRBD1 (6 bases). Per the germline V gene, CDR1 is SGHTA and CDR2 is FQGNSA. The CDR3 has 14 residues. Trimming cost V 1 base and J 3 bases, with 10 bases left between them.

There are a few counts of this clonotype. V and J are TRBV5-1 and TRBJ1-3; D not resolved. CDR1 SGHRS and CDR2 YFSETQ come from the germline V gene. V gave up 5 bases and J gave up 4 bases, with 13 bases separating them. This CDR3 spans 14 amino acids. For the CDR3, the DNA is TGCGCCAGCAGGGAGTCGTCCGCGGGAAACACCATATATTTT. Encoded protein: CASRESSAGNTIYF.

A few counts support this clonotype. This sequence joins TRBV10-3 and TRBJ1-2; the match to TRBD1 covers 7 bases. CDR3 length equals 15 residues. The germline V gene has CDR1 ENHRY and CDR2 SYGVKD. The trim removed 4 bases at V and 6 bases at J, leaving 11 bases unmatched. The CDR3 is CAISGSDREENGYTF. The CDR3 DNA follows: TGTGCCATCAGTGGATCCGACAGGGAGGAAAATGGCTACACCTTC.

This clonotype was seen a handful of times. This rearrangement joins TRBV12-3 or TRBV12-4 to TRBJ2-4; no firm D call. V lost 6 bases and J 7 bases, leaving 10 bases between the germline ends. This CDR3 spans 12 amino acids. The CDR3 sequence: CASRTPDNIQYF. CDR3 DNA: TGTGCCAGCAGAACGCCGGACAACATTCAGTACTTC.

V is TRBV11-2 and J is TRBJ1-1; 10 nucleotides line up with TRBD1. The V gene's germline CDR1 is SGHAT and CDR2 FQNNGV. Unmatched junction bases numbered 11, after V lost 5 bases and J lost 8 bases. The CDR3 contains 15 residues. The CDR3 DNA reads TGTGCCAGCAGCCCACGAGGGACAGGGGCCGGGGAAGCTTTCTTT. This sequence encodes CASSPRGTGAGEAFF.

This clonotype was counted ten times or more. The CDR3 DNA reads TGTGCCAGCTCACCTGACAGGGACACCTACGAGCAGTACTTC. This encodes CASSPDRDTYEQYF. The chain couples TRBV18 to TRBJ2-7; 7 bases line up with TRBD1. After removal of 3 bases from V and 2 bases from J, the junction contained 4 bases not matched to a gene. The CDR3 extends over 14 amino acids. Germline-derived CDR1 and CDR2 are KGHSH and LQKENI.